Only one count was recorded for the clone carrying this T cell receptor beta chain. The sample belongs to a study of blood T cell repertoires in COVID-19. At the level of the study: COVID-19 samples collected from the United States, Italy and Spain covered acute and convalescent phases. Sample material is recorded as cDNA or gDNA derived from T cells, B-cell-depleted T cells, or PBMCs.

Germline lookup yields CDR1 MDHEN and CDR2 SYDVKM. CDR3 length: 12 amino acids. The V end was cut by 5 bases, the J end by 5 bases, with 7 bases between. Participants spanned ages roughly 18 to 90 years and resided in 20 to 25 US areas. In assigning cohorts, the study relied on participant-reported clinical history. Sequencing used immunoSEQ multiplex PCR; TCRdb keeps in-frame clones, though not all of them. The table shows about 210,000 clones, with roughly 89% occurring only once. The TCR sequence derives from a man in his late teens or twenties with acute COVID-19. The chain joins TRBV28 to TRBJ1-5, with D unresolved. Sequenced sample: PBMCs or T cells enriched from blood (not recorded which). This CDR3 reads CASSPQYQPQHF. The CDR3 DNA follows: TGTGCCAGCAGTCCCCAGTATCAGCCCCAGCATTTT.